This T cell receptor beta chain was sequenced in a study of blood T cell repertoires in COVID-19. Study background: Acute-phase and convalescent COVID-19 samples originated in the United States, Italy and Spain.

The CDR3 length is 11 residues. Germline V gene data show CDR1 as DFQATT and CDR2 as SNEGSKA (reference sequence). V lost 4 bases and J 6 bases, leaving 8 bases between the germline ends. The method was immunoSEQ multiplex PCR; TCRdb's version includes in-frame clones alone and lacks a portion of them. The repertoire has around 200,000 clones, 83% of them found once; the top ten carry around 6.1%. The clonotype originates from a middle-aged woman with acute or convalescent COVID-19. The rearrangement uses TRBV20-1 and TRBJ2-3, with D uncertain. The sequencing sample was made of peripheral blood. This CDR3 reads CSATQSDTQYF. The CDR3 DNA is TGCAGTGCTACCCAGTCCGATACGCAGTATTTT.